Here is one T cell receptor (beta chain) with its context. Its target is not known. This sample is drawn from a study of OX40 agonist ivuxolimab in advanced cancers. Overall study results and limits: Partial responders receiving 0.1-3.0 mg/kg showed among the lowest clonal expansion. Average numbers of expanded clones were greater in CD8+ T cells than in CD4+.

Here immunoSEQ multiplex PCR was the method, and the copy in TCRdb shows in-frame clones only, minus some. The data show 45,000 to 65,000 clones, approximately 91% seen once. J lost 1 base, V lost 1 base, and 6 bases had no gene match. CDR1 and CDR2 from the germline V gene are SGHAT and FQDESV (reference sequence). This CDR3 comprises 16 residues. The sequencing used CD4+ or CD8+ T cells sorted from blood, collected in a trial of the OX40 agonist ivuxolimab. The chain combines TRBV11-1 with TRBJ2-5; 7 nucleotides agree with TRBD1. This sequence originates from an adult with an advanced solid tumor such as melanoma, head and neck, liver or kidney cancer. The CDR3 reads CASSLDRTGGQETQYF. The CDR3 DNA is TGTGCCAGCAGCTTAGACAGGACAGGAGGCCAAGAGACCCAGTACTTC.